The rows below give T cell receptor beta chains drawn from one sample of a study of T cells in Graves' hyperthyroidism and ophthalmopathy. TCRdb called the multiplex PCR reads again in MiXCR, with one record for every CDR3 protein. The sample has approximately 700,000 distinct CDR3 sequences, approximately 42% seen once; the top ten hold less than 9.5%. The specimen was peripheral blood or thyroid tissue (not recorded which). These receptor sequences come from an adult man with Graves' disease, either hyperthyroidism or ophthalmopathy (not recorded which). Both conserved end residues are part of each CDR3. The D gene is left open where the match is weak. Where a row states a size, it is once, few, many or the class of an expanded clone; other rows omit it.

J gene: TRBJ1-1; clone size: few; CDR3 length: 13; D gene: NA; V gene: TRBV7-3; CDR3 protein: CASSSRLNTEAFF; CDR3 DNA: TGTGCCAGCAGCTCCCGGTTGAACACTGAAGCTTTCTTT
J gene: TRBJ1-2; clone size: NA; CDR3 length: 14; D gene: NA; V gene: TRBV10-3; CDR3 protein: CAIMGNPTDYGYTF; CDR3 DNA: TGTGCCATCATGGGAAACCCAACCGACTATGGCTACACCTTC
J gene: TRBJ1-2; clone size: NA; CDR3 length: 17; D gene: TRBD1; V gene: TRBV7-8; CDR3 protein: CASSLAQTGGRSYGYTF; CDR3 DNA: TGTGCCAGCAGCTTAGCCCAAACAGGGGGACGGAGCTATGGCTACACCTTC
J gene: TRBJ2-5; clone size: NA; CDR3 length: 15; D gene: NA; V gene: TRBV13; CDR3 protein: CASSGKDLSGETQYF; CDR3 DNA: TGTGCCAGCAGCGGAAAGGACCTCTCAGGGGAGACCCAGTACTTC
J gene: TRBJ1-2; clone size: NA; CDR3 length: 14; D gene: NA; V gene: TRBV29-1; CDR3 protein: CSVAKDGANYGYTF; CDR3 DNA: TGCAGCGTCGCCAAGGACGGAGCTAACTATGGCTACACCTTC
J gene: TRBJ2-7; clone size: many; CDR3 length: 13; D gene: NA; V gene: TRBV7-2; CDR3 protein: CASSHYGSHEQYF; CDR3 DNA: TGTGCCAGCAGCCACTACGGGAGCCACGAGCAGTACTTC
J gene: TRBJ1-6; clone size: NA; CDR3 length: 12; D gene: NA; V gene: TRBV20-1; CDR3 protein: CSARVWDSPLHF; CDR3 DNA: TGCAGTGCTAGAGTCTGGGATTCACCCCTCCACTTT
J gene: TRBJ1-1; clone size: NA; CDR3 length: 14; D gene: TRBD1; V gene: TRBV7-2; CDR3 protein: CASSLITGGIEAFF; CDR3 DNA: TGTGCCAGCAGCTTAATAACAGGGGGGATTGAAGCTTTCTTT
J gene: TRBJ1-5; clone size: many; CDR3 length: 16; D gene: NA; V gene: TRBV19; CDR3 protein: CASSPGGAVGNQPQHF; CDR3 DNA: TGTGCCAGTAGTCCGGGGGGCGCGGTGGGAAATCAGCCCCAGCATTTT
J gene: TRBJ2-7; clone size: few; CDR3 length: 13; D gene: NA; V gene: TRBV6-1; CDR3 protein: CASTRDGVYEQYF; CDR3 DNA: TGTGCCAGCACTCGGGATGGGGTCTACGAGCAGTACTTC
J gene: TRBJ1-1; clone size: many; CDR3 length: 14; D gene: TRBD1; V gene: TRBV5-1; CDR3 protein: CASSRQGKNTEAFF; CDR3 DNA: TGCGCCAGCAGCCGACAGGGGAAGAACACTGAAGCTTTCTTT
J gene: TRBJ2-5; clone size: NA; CDR3 length: 17; D gene: NA; V gene: TRBV24-1; CDR3 protein: CATRRGEKGQGFETQYF; CDR3 DNA: TGTGCCACCAGACGAGGGGAGAAGGGGCAGGGCTTCGAGACCCAGTACTTC
J gene: TRBJ2-7; clone size: NA; CDR3 length: 14; D gene: TRBD2; V gene: TRBV2; CDR3 protein: CASWETSGRYEQYF; CDR3 DNA: TGTGCCAGCTGGGAGACTAGCGGTAGATACGAGCAGTACTTC
J gene: TRBJ1-1; clone size: NA; CDR3 length: 14; D gene: NA; V gene: TRBV6-4; CDR3 protein: CASRTRGSITEAFF; CDR3 DNA: TGTGCCAGCAGGACCCGGGGGAGTATCACTGAAGCTTTCTTT
J gene: TRBJ2-2; clone size: NA; CDR3 length: 14; D gene: NA; V gene: TRBV5-5; CDR3 protein: CASSQGSQTGELFF; CDR3 DNA: TGTGCCAGCAGCCAAGGCAGCCAGACCGGGGAGCTGTTTTTT
J gene: TRBJ1-1; clone size: few; CDR3 length: 14; D gene: NA; V gene: TRBV2; CDR3 protein: CASSEDRANTEAFF; CDR3 DNA: TGTGCCAGCAGTGAAGACAGAGCAAACACTGAAGCTTTCTTT
J gene: TRBJ1-2; clone size: NA; CDR3 length: 15; D gene: NA; V gene: TRBV12-3/TRBV12-4; CDR3 protein: CASSSTLTVNYGYTF; CDR3 DNA: TGTGCCAGCAGTTCTACACTGACAGTTAACTATGGCTACACCTTC
J gene: TRBJ1-1; clone size: NA; CDR3 length: 15; D gene: TRBD1; V gene: TRBV5-4; CDR3 protein: CASSLRGLMNTEAFF; CDR3 DNA: TGTGCCAGCAGCTTGAGGGGGCTCATGAACACTGAAGCTTTCTTT
J gene: TRBJ1-1; clone size: many; CDR3 length: 11; D gene: NA; V gene: TRBV10-3; CDR3 protein: CAIMSGLGAFF; CDR3 DNA: TGTGCCATCATGTCGGGTCTTGGAGCTTTCTTT
J gene: TRBJ1-2; clone size: many; CDR3 length: 13; D gene: NA; V gene: TRBV12-3/TRBV12-4; CDR3 protein: CASRWPGSYGYTF; CDR3 DNA: TGTGCCAGCAGATGGCCAGGAAGCTATGGCTACACCTTC
J gene: TRBJ1-2; clone size: few; CDR3 length: 12; D gene: NA; V gene: TRBV14; CDR3 protein: CASSLKGGPGTF; CDR3 DNA: TGTGCCAGCAGTCTCAAGGGGGGGCCCGGCACCTTC
J gene: TRBJ1-2; clone size: many; CDR3 length: 11; D gene: NA; V gene: TRBV7-2; CDR3 protein: CASSLRVGYTF; CDR3 DNA: TGTGCCAGCAGCTTACGCGTAGGCTACACCTTC
J gene: TRBJ2-5; clone size: few; CDR3 length: 12; D gene: NA; V gene: TRBV6-5; CDR3 protein: CASSGAAQTQYF; CDR3 DNA: TGTGCCAGCAGTGGGGCGGCTCAGACCCAGTACTTC
J gene: TRBJ1-2; clone size: few; CDR3 length: 13; D gene: NA; V gene: TRBV12-3/TRBV12-4; CDR3 protein: CASRQGRAIGYTF; CDR3 DNA: TGTGCCAGCAGACAAGGCCGGGCGATTGGCTACACCTTC
J gene: TRBJ1-1; clone size: many; CDR3 length: 13; D gene: NA; V gene: TRBV7-6; CDR3 protein: CASSLERSTEAFF; CDR3 DNA: TGTGCCAGCAGCTTAGAACGTAGCACTGAAGCTTTCTTT
J gene: TRBJ1-4; clone size: NA; CDR3 length: 14; D gene: NA; V gene: TRBV15; CDR3 protein: CATSDRDIDEKLFF; CDR3 DNA: TGTGCCACCAGTGACCGGGACATTGACGAAAAACTGTTTTTT
J gene: TRBJ1-6; clone size: NA; CDR3 length: 17; D gene: TRBD1; V gene: TRBV20-1; CDR3 protein: CSAAPLTGRTYNSPLHF; CDR3 DNA: TGCAGTGCTGCCCCCCTGACAGGGAGAACCTATAATTCACCCCTCCACTTT
J gene: TRBJ1-1; clone size: many; CDR3 length: 14; D gene: NA; V gene: TRBV7-9; CDR3 protein: CASSLGYVNTEAFF; CDR3 DNA: TGTGCCAGCAGCTTAGGGTACGTGAACACTGAAGCTTTCTTT
J gene: TRBJ1-4; clone size: few; CDR3 length: 13; D gene: NA; V gene: TRBV20-1; CDR3 protein: CSARTQSYEKLFF; CDR3 DNA: TGCAGTGCTAGGACCCAAAGCTATGAAAAACTGTTTTTT
J gene: TRBJ1-1; clone size: NA; CDR3 length: 14; D gene: NA; V gene: TRBV29-1; CDR3 protein: CSVAAGAISTEAFF; CDR3 DNA: TGCAGCGTTGCGGCGGGAGCGATTAGCACTGAAGCTTTCTTT
J gene: TRBJ1-1; clone size: NA; CDR3 length: 11; D gene: NA; V gene: TRBV24-1; CDR3 protein: CATTQGTEAFF; CDR3 DNA: TGTGCCACCACCCAGGGGACTGAAGCTTTCTTT